This T cell receptor (beta chain) derives from a study of beta chain features in type 1 diabetes. As for the study in general: There were around 100,000,000 sorted cells examined across all samples. Regarding the study as a whole: Shorter TCRB CDR3s, moderately but significantly so, were found in Type 1 diabetes patients in all four CD4+ subsets. The VDJ junctions of type 1 diabetes patients carried fewer insertions and more deletions. Possibly, sequencing cDNA over-represented cells that had high TCR expression levels.

This clone was counted between two and nine times. Its antigen remains unknown. CD45RO/CCR7/CD25/CD127/CD95/CD27 staining was used to isolate CD4+ naive, central memory, regulatory and stem cell-like memory cells by sorting. Reverse transcribing all isolated RNA meant expressed TCRB transcripts were sequenced. Sequenced by immunoSEQ multiplex PCR; TCRdb stores in-frame clones only, minus some. Among more than 95,000 clones listed, 15% to 20% were seen once. V was cut by 5 bases and J by 8 bases, with 10 bases left in between. The CDR3 runs to 11 residues. In germline, CDR1 is DFQATT, CDR2 SNEGSKA (reference sequence).

Sequenced input: central memory CD4+ T cells from blood. The sequence was collected from a man aged 18 to 30 with type 1 diabetes. This chain joins TRBV20-1 and TRBJ2-1; the D gene is possibly TRBD2 (6 bases). DNA for the CDR3: TGCAGTGCTTGGAGGGCCGATGAGCAGTTCTTC. This gives the protein CSAWRADEQFF.